This TCR beta chain was recovered during a study of blood T cell repertoires in COVID-19. The assay was immunoSEQ multiplex PCR, and TCRdb's table has in-frame clones only and misses some. The sample lists a few hundred thousand clones; around 86% were seen once. The J segment lost 1 base and the V segment lost 2 bases, leaving 4 bases of the junction unmatched. The CDR3 is made up of 15 amino acids. CDR1 is LGHDT, CDR2 YNNKEL, per germline (reference sequence). This clonotype originated in a man under 40 who had recovered from COVID-19. This chain joins TRBV3-1 (or the pseudogene TRBV3-2) and TRBJ1-1, with 7 bases that match TRBD1. What was sequenced was peripheral blood. The CDR3 loop is CASSQSDRPNTEAFF. CDR3 DNA: TGTGCCAGCAGCCAATCGGACAGGCCGAACACTGAAGCTTTCTTT.